One sample yielded the 32 T cell receptor beta chains listed below, sequenced in a study of CD8 T cells in Susac syndrome. With random hexamers, reverse transcription was performed on about 0.5 to 1 ug of RNA. Each CDR3 protein is one row after TCRdb ran MiXCR on the immunoSEQ multiplex PCR reads. This table has 150,000 to 200,000 distinct CDR3 sequences, 85% to 95% appearing once. Material for sequencing was CD4+ T cells from PBMCs. The source of these receptors is a human donor in good health.

The J gene is TRBJ1-1, the V gene TRBV28; 8 positions match TRBD1. The length of the CDR3 is 16 residues. Germline lookup yields CDR1 MDHEN and CDR2 SYDVKM. V shed 6 bases, J shed 0 bases, and the junction held 9 bases outside the gene matches. CDR3 in DNA: TGTGCCAGCAGCCAACAGGGGGGGACGCTGAACACTGAAGCTTTCTTT. Its protein is CASSQQGGTLNTEAFF.

The chain recombines TRBV29-1 with TRBJ1-1; D perhaps matches TRBD1 (6 bases). V was trimmed by 0 bases and J by 5 bases, leaving 16 bases between them. This CDR3 has 15 amino acids. CDR1 SQVTM and CDR2 ANQGSEA come from the germline V gene. The chain's CDR3 is CSVEEGGARRTEAFF. The CDR3 region has the DNA TGCAGCGTTGAAGAAGGGGGGGCCCGAAGAACTGAAGCTTTCTTT.

The V call is TRBV29-1, the J call TRBJ1-1; D not certain. Trimming cost V 4 bases and J 3 bases, with 9 bases left between them. The CDR3 covers 12 residues. CDR1 is SQVTM, CDR2 ANQGSEA, per germline. The CDR3 DNA follows: TGCAGCGTTGGAGATAGCCACACTGAAGCTTTCTTT. Translated, it gives CSVGDSHTEAFF.

J is TRBJ1-1 and V is TRBV15; no definite D call. Germline CDR1 reads LNHNV; CDR2 reads YYDKDF (reference sequence). CDR3 length equals 13 residues. Trimming pared 6 bases from V and 0 bases from J, leaving 8 bases between. CDR3 bases: TGTGCCACCAGGCTAGGGATGAACACTGAAGCTTTCTTT. This codes for CATRLGMNTEAFF.

The chain joins TRBV12-3 or TRBV12-4 to TRBJ1-2, with 7 bases fitting TRBD1. This CDR3 contains 13 residues. V lost 3 bases and J lost 7; bases outside the gene matches: 5. CDR3 nucleotides: TGTGCCAGCAGTTTTGACAGGGTGGGTGGCTACACCTTC. It encodes CASSFDRVGGYTF.

The genes are TRBV28 and TRBJ2-3; tentatively, D is TRBD1 or TRBD2 (6 bases each). V was pared by 7 bases and J by 5 bases, with 13 bases between. CDR3 size: 13 residues. Germline V CDR1 and CDR2: MDHEN, SYDVKM. CDR3 nucleotide sequence: TGTGCCAGCAACGGCGGAGGGGGAGATACGCAGTATTTT. Amino acid sequence: CASNGGGGDTQYF.

The chain employs TRBV6-2 or TRBV6-3 and TRBJ2-4; weak D call: TRBD1 (5 bases). The CDR3 is 14 amino acids. V was shortened by 8 bases and J by 6 bases, with 17 bases between the two germline ends. CDR1 is MNHEY, CDR2 SVGEGT, per germline. The chain's CDR3 is CASGVGQGGNIQYF. CDR3 nucleotides: TGTGCCAGCGGAGTCGGGCAGGGCGGAAACATTCAGTACTTC.

J is TRBJ1-2 and V is TRBV14; no clear D gene. V dropped 4 bases and J dropped 8 bases, with 11 bases sitting between them. CDR3 length: 12 residues. Germline V gives CDR1 SGHDN, CDR2 FVKESK. This CDR3 reads CASSLGLQGYTF. The DNA of the CDR3 is TGTGCCAGCAGCCTTGGACTTCAAGGCTACACCTTC. Together with reference TRBV14 and TRBJ1-2, the CDR3 gives the full variable domain: EAGVTQFPSHSVIEKGQTVTLRCDPISGHDNLYWYRRVMGKEIKFLLHFVKESKQDESGMPNNRFLAERTGGTYSTLKVQPAELEDSGVYFCASSLGLQGYTFGSGTRLTVV.

The chain joins TRBV5-4 to TRBJ1-1; D unresolved. V was trimmed by 3 bases and J by 1 base, leaving 10 bases between them. The CDR3 loop spans 14 amino acids. Germline V gene lookup returns CDR1 SGHNT and CDR2 YYREEE (reference sequence). As DNA, the CDR3 is TGTGCCAGCAGCTACCTCGGCAGGAACACTGAAGCTTTCTTT. Its translation is CASSYLGRNTEAFF.

This CDR3 reads CSVEDEERDGADTQYF. The CDR3 nucleotides read TGCAGCGTTGAAGACGAGGAGCGGGACGGGGCAGATACGCAGTATTTT. V is TRBV29-1 and J is TRBJ2-3, with TRBD2 identical over 7 bases. Germline trimming cut 0 bases from V and 4 bases from J; bases unmatched to any gene: 10. Per the germline V gene, CDR1 is SQVTM and CDR2 is ANQGSEA. The CDR3 sequence is 16 residues long.

The chain has TRBV14 and TRBJ1-2; D may be TRBD1 (5 bases). Per the germline V gene, CDR1 is SGHDN and CDR2 is FVKESK. The V end lost 4 bases, the J end lost 5 bases, and 11 bases lay between the germline ends. CDR3 length equals 13 residues. The CDR3 bases are TGTGCCAGCAGCCCCGGGACCAGTTATGGCTACACCTTC. It specifies CASSPGTSYGYTF. The variable domain in full, completed from reference TRBV14 and TRBJ1-2, reads EAGVTQFPSHSVIEKGQTVTLRCDPISGHDNLYWYRRVMGKEIKFLLHFVKESKQDESGMPNNRFLAERTGGTYSTLKVQPAELEDSGVYFCASSPGTSYGYTFGSGTRLTVV.

This clonotype was seen only once. The chain has TRBV29-1 and TRBJ1-1, with 10 positions matching TRBD1. Germline-derived CDR1 and CDR2 are SQVTM and ANQGSEA. The CDR3 spans 15 residues. V was pared by 4 bases and J by 1 base, with 6 bases of the junction left unmatched. For the CDR3, the DNA is TGCAGCGTTGCCGACAGGGGGCTAGGGAACACTGAAGCTTTCTTT. Translating gives CSVADRGLGNTEAFF.

The V call is TRBV20-1, the J call TRBJ2-3; 7 positions agree with TRBD2. Germline V gives CDR1 DFQATT, CDR2 SNEGSKA (reference sequence). CDR3 length equals 12 residues. With V trimmed by 3 bases and J by 11 bases, 8 bases remained unmatched. CDR3 amino acids: CSASLRSGGQYF. CDR3 coding DNA: TGCAGTGCTAGCCTCCGTTCGGGGGGGCAGTATTTT.

The rearrangement links TRBV4-2 to TRBJ1-2; D is possibly TRBD1 (6 bases). The V gene's germline CDR1 is LGHNA and CDR2 YNFKEQ. V gave up 0 bases and J gave up 3 bases, with 11 bases separating them. This CDR3 region has 15 residues. Here the CDR3 reads CASSQEGGGDYGYTF. In DNA, the CDR3 is TGTGCCAGCAGCCAAGAAGGGGGAGGGGACTATGGCTACACCTTC.

The rearrangement links TRBV20-1 to TRBJ2-3; 8 bases match TRBD1. The germline V gene has CDR1 DFQATT and CDR2 SNEGSKA (reference sequence). The V segment lost 5 bases and the J segment 1 base; nucleotides outside the gene matches: 5. This CDR3 has 14 amino acids. This CDR3 reads CSARTGQGTDTQYF. CDR3 in DNA: TGCAGTGCTCGGACGGGACAGGGCACAGATACGCAGTATTTT.

This sequence joins TRBV20-1 and TRBJ2-1, with 15 bases identical to TRBD2. The ends lost 3 bases at V and 9 bases at J; junction bases unmatched: 6. This CDR3 has 15 amino acids. CDR1 DFQATT and CDR2 SNEGSKA come from the germline V gene (reference sequence). CDR3 nucleotides: TGCAGTGCTAGCGGACTAGCGGGAGGGCCGGGTGAGCAGTTCTTC. This encodes CSASGLAGGPGEQFF.

CDR3: CACQGTGNQPQHF. The CDR3 bases are TGTGCCTGCCAGGGGACAGGAAATCAGCCCCAGCATTTT. The rearrangement joins TRBV30 to TRBJ1-5; 8 bases are shared with TRBD1. The CDR3 runs to 13 residues. Germline V gene lookup returns CDR1 GTSNPN and CDR2 SVGIG (reference sequence). J lost 4 bases, V lost 6 bases, and 5 bases had no gene match. The whole variable domain, filled in from reference TRBV30 and TRBJ1-5, reads SQTIHQWPATLVQPVGSPLSLECTVEGTSNPNLYWYRQAAGRGLQLLFYSVGIGQISSEVPQNLSASRPQDRQFILSSKKLLLSDSGFYLCACQGTGNQPQHFGDGTRLSIL.

The V and J genes are TRBV11-1 and TRBJ2-1, with D possibly TRBD2 on 5 matching bases. This CDR3 comprises 14 residues. Germline CDR1 is SGHAT and CDR2 is FQDESV (reference sequence). V was trimmed by 6 bases and J by 2 bases, leaving 11 bases between them. Here the CDR3 reads CASRVQRTYNEQFF. The CDR3 DNA follows: TGTGCCAGCAGGGTCCAGCGGACCTACAATGAGCAGTTCTTC.

This chain joins TRBV13 and TRBJ1-1; D gene unclear. Between the trimmed V and J ends, which lost 4 bases and 11 bases, there was a span of 14 bases. This CDR3 comprises 12 residues. The germline gives CDR1 PRHDT, CDR2 FYEKMQ (reference sequence). The CDR3 protein is CASSSAGNWAFF. The CDR3 DNA reads TGTGCCAGCAGCTCCGCGGGGAACTGGGCTTTCTTT.

V usage is TRBV28 and J usage is TRBJ1-2; possibly TRBD1 for D (5 bases). V was shortened by 7 bases and J by 5 bases, with 17 bases between the two germline ends. Germline-derived CDR1 and CDR2 are MDHEN and SYDVKM. The CDR3 has 14 amino acids. The CDR3 nucleotides are TGTGCCAGCACCCGACGGGGCCTTGGTTATGGCTACACCTTC. The encoded protein is CASTRRGLGYGYTF.

V is TRBV20-1 and J is TRBJ1-4; D is perhaps TRBD1 (6 bases). CDR3 length: 16 residues. Germline loops: CDR1 DFQATT, CDR2 SNEGSKA (reference sequence). V lost 1 base, J lost 3 bases, and 15 bases lay in between. CDR3 sequence reads: CSARGARQEPNEKLFF. The CDR3 nucleotides are TGCAGTGCTAGAGGCGCCAGACAGGAACCTAATGAAAAACTGTTTTTT.

The sample holds a few counts of this clonotype. The chain carries TRBV4-2 and TRBJ2-4; 7 bases line up with TRBD2. CDR1 and CDR2 (germline): LGHNA, YNFKEQ. There are 13 residues in the CDR3. The V segment lost 4 bases and the J segment 7 bases; nucleotides outside the gene matches: 4. The CDR3 bases are TGTGCCAGCAGCCGGGAGGGAAGGAACATTCAGTACTTC. It encodes CASSREGRNIQYF.

A few counts support this clonotype. The CDR3 protein is CSARVGQGRETQYF. In nucleotides, the CDR3 is TGCAGTGCTAGGGTCGGACAGGGGAGAGAGACCCAGTACTTC. The V call is TRBV20-1, the J call TRBJ2-5, with TRBD1 identical over 9 bases. Germline CDR1 reads DFQATT; CDR2 reads SNEGSKA (reference sequence). The CDR3 covers 14 residues. V shed 3 bases, J shed 4 bases, and the junction held 6 bases outside the gene matches.

The J gene is TRBJ2-2, the V gene TRBV9; 8 bases align to TRBD1. J was trimmed by 6 bases and V by 2 bases; bases with no gene match: 9. Looked up from germline, CDR1 is SGDLS and CDR2 is YYNGEE. The CDR3 runs 16 residues. In DNA, the CDR3 is TGTGCCAGCAGCGTCCCTCAGACGGGACAGGCCGGGGAGCTGTTTTTT. Encoded protein: CASSVPQTGQAGELFF.

J is TRBJ2-1 and V is TRBV19, with TRBD1 matching 10 bases. With 7 bases clipped from V and 4 bases from J, the junction kept 7 bases outside the gene matches. The CDR3 is made up of 15 amino acids. The germline V gene encodes CDR1 LNHDA and CDR2 SQIVND (reference sequence). CDR3 bases: TGTGCCAGTATTTTCGGACAGGGGGGTTACAATGAGCAGTTCTTC. Its protein product is CASIFGQGGYNEQFF.

The chain has TRBV20-1 and TRBJ2-3; tentatively, D is TRBD2 (5 bases). Deletions cut 7 bases from V and 5 bases from J, with 16 bases between. This CDR3 is 13 amino acids long. Germline V gene lookup returns CDR1 DFQATT and CDR2 SNEGSKA (reference sequence). In DNA form, the CDR3 reads TGCAGTGTACCGGGATCGGTAAAAGATACGCAGTATTTT. Amino acids: CSVPGSVKDTQYF.

This clonotype was seen a single time. This chain joins TRBV7-6 and TRBJ2-7; maybe TRBD2 (5 bases). Germline lookup yields CDR1 SGHVS and CDR2 FNYEAQ. Trimming took off 0 bases at V and 5 bases at J, with 14 bases between the two ends. The CDR3 contains 15 residues. The CDR3 nucleotides are TGTGCCAGCAGCTTAGCGCTGGGGAGCAGAAACGAGCAGTACTTC. This encodes CASSLALGSRNEQYF.

This clonotype was seen a few times. This chain joins TRBV5-6 and TRBJ2-5, with D tentatively TRBD1 (5 bases). Germline V gene data show CDR1 as SGHDT and CDR2 as YYEEEE. The V gene lost 0 bases and the J gene lost 2 bases, with 11 bases spanning the gap. The CDR3 loop spans 15 amino acids. The CDR3 bases are TGTGCCAGCAGCTTGGCCCCCACAGGTCAAGAGACCCAGTACTTC. It translates to CASSLAPTGQETQYF.

The V and J genes are TRBV20-1 and TRBJ2-7, with 11 nucleotides matching TRBD2. The CDR3 is 13 amino acids. CDR1 DFQATT and CDR2 SNEGSKA come from the germline V gene (reference sequence). The junction had 4 bases not matched to a gene; V was cut back by 2 bases and J by 7 bases. This chain's CDR3 is CSARSSGRWEQYF. The CDR3 DNA sequence: TGCAGTGCTAGATCTAGCGGGAGGTGGGAGCAGTACTTC.

This clonotype was seen just once. The chain joins TRBV6-2 or TRBV6-3 to TRBJ2-3; D is undetermined. Trimming cost V 8 bases and J 4 bases, with 10 bases left between them. This CDR3 spans 12 amino acids. CDR1 and CDR2 from the germline V gene are MNHEY and SVGEGT. The CDR3 DNA sequence: TGTGCCAGCGGAAGTGGTCCAGATACGCAGTATTTT. Translated, it gives CASGSGPDTQYF.

V and J are TRBV20-1 and TRBJ2-1, with 8 bases matching TRBD2. The CDR3 loop spans 14 amino acids. The germline gives CDR1 DFQATT, CDR2 SNEGSKA (reference sequence). V lost 7 bases to trimming and J lost 3 bases; unmatched junction nucleotides: 8. As DNA, the CDR3 is TGCAGTGTTGACTCTAGCGGGTACTACAATGAGCAGTTCTTC. Translated, it gives CSVDSSGYYNEQFF.

The chain combines TRBV20-1 with TRBJ2-3; tentative D call: TRBD1 (6 bases). Germline V gene lookup returns CDR1 DFQATT and CDR2 SNEGSKA (reference sequence). The CDR3 extends over 14 amino acids. Trimming removed 6 bases from V and 5 bases from J, with 18 bases in between. The CDR3 spells CSAVPGERVDTQYF. The CDR3 DNA is TGCAGTGCGGTACCAGGGGAGAGGGTAGATACGCAGTATTTT.